Presented here are 8 T cell receptor beta chains from one specimen sequenced in a study of blood T cells in healthy people across ages. Using a J-beta primer mix together with a sample-barcoded 5' primer, a second PCR was run for about 6 to 11 cycles. TCRdb re-called the 5' RACE reads with MiXCR, one entry per CDR3 protein. The table shows 1.5 million to 2 million distinct CDR3 sequences, with approximately 50% occurring only once. The sequenced sample consisted of blood. The source is a woman aged 40 to 50 in good health.

The chain joins TRBV25-1 to TRBJ2-7, with TRBD1 identical over 10 bases. Germline trimming cut 4 bases from V and 3 bases from J; bases unmatched to any gene: 3. CDR3 size: 14 residues. CDR1 is MGHDK and CDR2 is SYGVNS in the germline V gene. CDR3 nucleotide sequence: TGTGCCAGCAGTGCCCGGACAGGGGGCTACGAGCAGTACTTC. Translated: CASSARTGGYEQYF.

The V call is TRBV20-1, the J call TRBJ2-5, with D perhaps TRBD1 or TRBD2 (5 bases each). Trimming cost V 3 bases and J 5 bases, with 16 bases left between them. The CDR3 is 14 residues long. Germline CDR1 DFQATT, CDR2 SNEGSKA (reference sequence). Here the CDR3 DNA reads TGCAGTGCTAGTCAGGGACCGGGGTTGGAGACCCAGTACTTC. Its protein product is CSASQGPGLETQYF.

The chain recombines TRBV27 with TRBJ2-1; no definite D call. V gave up 8 bases and J gave up 7 bases, with 12 bases separating them. Germline V gives CDR1 MNHEY, CDR2 SMNVEV (reference sequence). This CDR3 region has 12 residues. The CDR3 coding sequence is TGTGCCAGCCGCTCAAGGTATAATGAGCAGTTCTTC. Translated, it gives CASRSRYNEQFF.

This clonotype has a handful of counts. V is TRBV4-1 and J is TRBJ1-4; maybe TRBD1 (6 bases). V was trimmed by 8 bases and J by 3 bases, leaving 13 bases between them. Germline values: CDR1 MGHRA, CDR2 YSYEKL. This CDR3 has 14 residues. The CDR3 spells CASQPDSANEKLFF. CDR3 bases: TGCGCCAGCCAGCCGGACAGTGCTAATGAAAAACTGTTTTTT.

The sample holds a few counts of this clonotype. The gene calls are TRBV25-1 and TRBJ2-5; weak D call: TRBD2 (5 bases). The CDR3 is 14 residues long. The germline V gene has CDR1 MGHDK and CDR2 SYGVNS. Trimming removed 4 bases from V and 5 bases from J, with 14 bases in between. CDR3 nucleotides: TGTGCCAGCAGTGCCCGGGGAATAATGGAGACCCAGTACTTC. Translated, it gives CASSARGIMETQYF.

V and J are TRBV5-5 and TRBJ2-6; no clear D. V was shortened by 0 bases and J by 8 bases, with 9 bases between the two germline ends. CDR3 length: 14 amino acids. Germline V gives CDR1 SGHKS, CDR2 YYEKEE (reference sequence). CDR3 sequence (DNA): TGTGCCAGCAGCTTGGTGCCGTTCACCAACGTCCTGACTTTC. Translated: CASSLVPFTNVLTF.

The chain carries TRBV20-1 and TRBJ2-3, with TRBD2 identical over 14 bases. CDR1 is DFQATT and CDR2 is SNEGSKA in the germline V gene (reference sequence). The junction had 2 bases not matched to a gene; V was cut back by 5 bases and J by 4 bases. This CDR3 contains 14 residues. The CDR3 DNA reads as TGCAGTGCTCTGACTAGCGGGGGGGCAGATACGCAGTATTTT. Its protein is CSALTSGGADTQYF.

The rearrangement uses TRBV5-1 and TRBJ2-5; 12 bases align to TRBD2. The CDR3 is 16 amino acids. In germline, CDR1 is SGHRS, CDR2 YFSETQ. V trimming: 4 bases; J trimming: 5 bases; junction bases outside the gene matches: 9. CDR3 bases: TGCGCCAGCAGCCCCCGCCCTAGCGGGGGGGAGGAGACCCAGTACTTC. Residues: CASSPRPSGGEETQYF.